Below, 13 T cell receptor beta chains from the same sample are listed, as sequenced in a study of T cell repertoires in cytomegalovirus infection. TCRdb recomputed calls from the reads with MiXCR, one row per CDR3 protein. The sample includes under 850,000 distinct CDR3 sequences, roughly 33% seen only once; the top ten take about 20%. Their antigens are not known. The sequenced sample was cultured PBMCs, obtained from culture after CMV antigen stimulation. These TCRs come from a human donor in good health (CMV status not recorded). Some clones in this sample may be carry-over from other donors' samples.

The gene calls are TRBV19 and TRBJ1-2; D remains unclear. Trimming pared 6 bases from V and 1 base from J, leaving 12 bases between. The CDR3 runs 14 residues. CDR1 and CDR2 from the germline V gene are LNHDA and SQIVND (reference sequence). The CDR3 protein is CASSLVVGNYGYTF. As DNA, the CDR3 is TGTGCCAGTAGCCTAGTGGTGGGTAACTATGGCTACACCTTC.

This clonotype was seen just once. This rearrangement joins TRBV5-1 to TRBJ1-1; no firm D call. There are 17 residues in the CDR3. Trimming removed 0 bases from V and 0 bases from J, with 15 bases in between. The germline V gene encodes CDR1 SGHRS and CDR2 YFSETQ. The CDR3 region has the DNA TGCGCCAGCAGCTTGGCCGGCCCCGGGATCCTGAACACTGAAGCTTTCTTT. Protein product: CASSLAGPGILNTEAFF.

The rearrangement uses TRBV10-2 and TRBJ2-7, with unresolved D. The V gene lost 0 bases and the J gene lost 0 bases, with 12 bases spanning the gap. The CDR3 spans 16 residues. Germline V gene data show CDR1 as WSHSY and CDR2 as SAAADI. The CDR3: CASSESPLPPSYEQYF. The CDR3 DNA reads as TGCGCCAGCAGTGAGTCCCCCCTCCCGCCCTCCTACGAGCAGTACTTC.

The chain couples TRBV20-1 to TRBJ2-3; D is possibly TRBD1 or TRBD2 (6 bases each). CDR1 and CDR2 (germline): DFQATT, SNEGSKA (reference sequence). This CDR3 contains 17 residues. V dropped 6 bases and J dropped 3 bases, with 25 bases sitting between them. In nucleotides, the CDR3 is TGCAGTGCGACAGGCGGGGTGGGGGAGGTAGTAACAGATACGCAGTATTTT. Its translation is CSATGGVGEVVTDTQYF.

The chain employs TRBV4-1 and TRBJ1-2, with no clear D. The CDR3 has 15 amino acids. V lost 3 bases and J 0 bases, leaving 11 bases between the germline ends. CDR1 MGHRA and CDR2 YSYEKL come from the germline V gene. The CDR3 sequence: CASSQKAPSNYGYTF. For the CDR3, the DNA is TGCGCCAGCAGCCAGAAAGCGCCTTCTAACTATGGCTACACCTTC.

V gene TRBV12-3 or TRBV12-4 combines with J gene TRBJ2-3; TRBD2 agrees at 9 bases. This CDR3 spans 15 amino acids. J was trimmed by 6 bases and V by 6 bases; bases with no gene match: 10. The CDR3 DNA reads TGTGCCAGCAGCACGCAGGGACTAGCCCCGGATACGCAGTATTTT. Translation gives CASSTQGLAPDTQYF.

This chain joins TRBV24-1 and TRBJ2-1, with D possibly TRBD2 on 7 matching bases. The V and J ends lost 4 bases and 5 bases respectively, with 17 bases between them. There are 16 residues in the CDR3. Germline CDR1 and CDR2: KGHDR and SFDVKD. The CDR3 bases are TGTGCCACCAGTGACCTGAGGGGGGGCGTCCACAATGAGCAGTTCTTC. Residues: CATSDLRGGVHNEQFF.

The chain recombines TRBV14 with TRBJ2-4; 7 bases align to TRBD1. J was trimmed by 0 bases and V by 4 bases; bases with no gene match: 6. Germline CDR1 and CDR2: SGHDN and FVKESK. The CDR3 spans 16 residues. CDR3: CASSPGQSIAKNIQYF. The CDR3 bases are TGTGCCAGCAGCCCGGGACAGTCTATAGCCAAAAACATTCAGTACTTC.

This chain uses TRBV6-5 with TRBJ2-1, with 8 bases aligning to TRBD2. V lost 3 bases and J lost 2; bases outside the gene matches: 9. Germline V gene data show CDR1 as MNHEY and CDR2 as SVGAGI. This CDR3 spans 17 amino acids. CDR3 DNA: TGTGCCAGCAGTTATTTCACCGGGGGGGCCCCCTACAATGAGCAGTTCTTC. Residues: CASSYFTGGAPYNEQFF.

A few counts support this clonotype. J is TRBJ2-7 and V is TRBV4-1; D perhaps matches TRBD1 (7 bases). This CDR3 region has 18 residues. Germline V gene sequence: CDR1 MGHRA, CDR2 YSYEKL. Trimming took 2 bases from V and 1 from J, leaving 21 bases between them. The CDR3 is CASSQSVGVRGESYEQYF. DNA for the CDR3: TGCGCCAGCAGCCAAAGTGTGGGAGTCAGGGGGGAATCCTACGAGCAGTACTTC.

The rearrangement uses TRBV11-2 and TRBJ2-3, with 10 bases that match TRBD2. Trimming removed 2 bases from V and 3 bases from J; junction bases left unmatched: 2. This CDR3 region has 15 residues. Germline V CDR1 and CDR2: SGHAT, FQNNGV. The CDR3 region is CASSLPGLATDTQYF. The CDR3 DNA reads TGTGCCAGCAGCTTACCGGGACTAGCGACAGATACGCAGTATTTT.

This clonotype showed up just a few times. The V and J genes are TRBV7-9 and TRBJ1-5, with a tentative D call TRBD1 (6 bases). The CDR3 totals 18 residues. Trimming took 4 bases from V and 0 from J, leaving 19 bases between them. From germline, CDR1 is SEHNR and CDR2 FQNEAQ (reference sequence). The CDR3 bases are TGTGCCAGCAGCTCTAACCTCAGGGGACCCTTTAGCAATCAGCCCCAGCATTTT. It is translated as CASSSNLRGPFSNQPQHF.

This chain connects TRBV6-6 to TRBJ1-1, with 7 positions matching TRBD1. The germline V gene has CDR1 MNHNY and CDR2 SVGAGI (reference sequence). J lost 6 bases, V lost 6 bases, and 10 bases had no gene match. This CDR3 is built from 14 residues. The chain's CDR3 is CASSPTTGASEAFF. As DNA, the CDR3 is TGTGCCAGCAGCCCAACTACAGGGGCTTCTGAAGCTTTCTTT.